The entry below describes one TCR beta chain. Its antigen remains unidentified. V shed 0 bases, J shed 2 bases, and the junction held 13 bases outside the gene matches. CDR1 and CDR2 (germline): LGHNA, YNFKEQ. There are 19 residues in the CDR3. From the 5' RACE reads, TCRdb called clonotypes with MiXCR, one entry per CDR3 protein. Of some 1,600,000 distinct CDR3 sequences listed, more than 30% were seen once; the top ten hold around 0.3%. The data are from a study of identical twins. Notes on the study in general: Conclusions were based on cross-sectional statistical analysis, without following the same donors. Carriage of fewer insertions was seen in abundant cord blood beta clonotypes, whereas memory repertoires showed none.

Sequenced input: cord blood. The TCR sequence derives from a newborn girl in good health. The chain has TRBV4-2 and TRBJ2-3, with 8 bases that match TRBD2. CDR3 sequence: CASSQDLDLGGGFTDTQYF. CDR3 coding DNA: TGTGCCAGCAGCCAAGATTTAGATTTAGGCGGGGGGTTCACAGATACGCAGTATTTT.